This TCR beta chain derives from a study of T cells in Graves' hyperthyroidism and ophthalmopathy (dated by TCRdb to between 2019 and 2020). Some background on the complete study: Peripheral blood samples were taken at the time of initial diagnosis, prior to any treatment. Once sampling was done, hyperthyroidism patients were given methimazole at a starting dose of 30 mg daily, whereas ophthalmopathy patients were given high-dose intravenous methylprednisolone. Thyroid tissue and blood T-cell repertoires from roughly six Graves' hyperthyroidism patients were also compared in the study. To identify TCR V-J signatures that set the groups apart, the researchers used a discovery cohort of about a hundred patients, made up of around 40 with Graves' ophthalmopathy and some 56 with stable Graves' hyperthyroidism. For training and testing, the 100 or so patients in the discovery cohort were randomly divided in a 7:3 ratio. The paper describes TCR Vbeta CDR3 sequencing of roughly 130 peripheral blood samples, made up of 43 ophthalmopathy patients, around 78 hyperthyroidism patients and 17 progressor patients. Prospective prediction of ophthalmopathy was tested in an independent validation cohort consisting of 18 hyperthyroidism patients and around 17 patients who later progressed to ophthalmopathy. Paper-wide results and their limitations: In validation, the model predicted progression to ophthalmopathy a median of roughly 6.2 months before onset, with about 71% sensitivity and about 72% specificity. Most expanded thyroid clonotypes (frequency above 0.001) were also detected in blood, a finding suggesting that blood repertoires may reflect thyroid immune responses. Ophthalmopathy was separated from stable hyperthyroidism by a 13 V-J signature model, with just over 85% sensitivity and 81% to 83% specificity obtained in cross-validation and 80%/75% obtained in testing. No statistical method was used to fix the sample size in advance, and group allocation was not hidden from the investigators.

This clonotype was recorded many times. It lacks a known antigen. Qualities for individual bases were not recorded, and no much larger clone is one base off. TCR beta CDR3 regions were amplified from RNA transcripts. For the first round of RT-PCR on the TCR CDR3, the HTBI primer set was used together with the Qiagen OneStep RT-PCR kit. A second multiplex PCR round built the libraries, followed by size selection and purification. Paired-end sequencing of the libraries was performed with 100 bp reads on an Illumina HiSeq2000. The published analysis was carried out like this. SOAPnuke was used to process the raw data, throwing out any read that contained adapters or uncalled bases, had a mean Phred below 15, or lacked an exact constant-primer or identifier match. COPE v1.2.5 was used to merge the high-quality paired reads, and each unique nucleotide sequence was defined as a clonotype. MiTCR v1.1 was used to align the clonotypes against IMGT TRBV, TRBD and TRBJ reference segments. Analysis was restricted to V-J combinations with a frequency above 0.0001, which covered 99.2% of repertoires. The TCS score was defined as F50 (clonal expansion) divided by E x V (chaos), with BLOSUM62-based TCRdist calculated between CDR3 peptides within each V-J. Welch's t-statistics and random forest reduced around 550 V-J features to 13, which were used in a naive Bayes classifier (R e1071). TCRdb redid the processing of the public reads, applying fastp at Q25 and MiXCR, and retained in-frame beta chains. Identical CDR3 protein sequences are pooled into one entry, listed with their most common genes and DNA. The V and J calls and clone size come from TCRdb's table, not from the authors' own analysis. The sample profile shows hundreds of thousands of distinct CDR3 sequences; 14% of them were found once. The ten largest clones take up roughly 10% of the sample.

Stable Graves' hyperthyroidism was defined as no progression to ophthalmopathy during 18 months of follow-up. Hyperthyroidism patients were newly diagnosed, with disease duration under 2 months, and aged 18 to 65 years. Exclusion was applied to patients with uncontrolled infections, other autoimmune diseases, pregnancy or lactation. Diagnoses were based on clinical symptoms, serum thyroxine and TRAb, thyroid ultrasound and orbital computed tomography. Ficoll-Paque density gradient centrifugation was used to isolate PBMCs from around 10 ml of fresh peripheral blood. Trizol reagent was used to extract total RNA, and RNA quality was then checked on an Agilent 2100 Bioanalyzer. Sequencing input: blood. This clonotype was sampled from a woman between 18 and 30 years old with Graves' hyperthyroidism.

The CDR3 region has the sequence CAFSTRLWEQYF. DNA sequence: TGTGCCTTCTCGACTAGACTTTGGGAGCAGTACTTC. The rearrangement joined TRBV30 to TRBJ2-7; TRBD2 might be the D gene, on 6 matching bases. CDR1 and CDR2 were assigned from the germline V gene (reference sequence) as GTSNPN and SVGIG. CDR3 length: 12 amino acids, cysteine to phenylalanine. The CDR3 DNA has 36 bases and is translated from base 1. V and J are truncated by 7 bases and 7 bases respectively, leaving an intervening sequence of 17 bases.